This is a list of T cell receptor beta chains from one sample in a study of cytomegalovirus exposure and HLA in healthy donors. Using immunoSEQ multiplex PCR, the repertoire was profiled, and TCRdb retains in-frame clones only, with some absent. This table holds roughly 150,000 clones, around four fifths found once. The source material was PBMCs. Source of these receptors: a male donor in good health and CMV-seronegative. Each CDR3 is given with its conserved first and last residue. A D gene is named only where the DNA matches it firmly. For some rows the clone size is stated as once, few or many, or as a class when expanded; others skip it.

-,TRBV10-1,TRBD1,TRBJ2-6,CASSECAGTGASGANVLTF,TGCGCCAGCAGTGAATGCGCGGGGACAGGCGCCTCTGGGGCCAACGTCCTGACTTTC
few,TRBV19,TRBD1,TRBJ1-5,CASHSTGFQPQHF,TGTGCCAGTCATTCGACAGGGTTTCAGCCCCAGCATTTT
-,TRBV12-5,TRBD2,TRBJ2-5,CASGLAPGLAGGETQYF,TGTGCTAGTGGTTTGGCACCCGGACTAGCGGGGGGTGAGACCCAGTACTTC
-,TRBV6-6,-,TRBJ2-2,CASSYSRGSGAGELFF,TGTGCCAGCAGTTACTCGAGGGGGAGTGGCGCCGGGGAGCTGTTTTTT
-,TRBV18,TRBD1,TRBJ1-1,CASSPREGALNTEAFF,TGTGCCAGCTCACCCCGGGAGGGGGCCTTGAACACTGAAGCTTTCTTT
-,TRBV4-3,-,TRBJ1-5,CASSQETGRNQPQHF,TGCGCCAGCAGCCAAGAGACAGGTCGCAATCAGCCCCAGCATTTT
-,TRBV7-2,-,TRBJ1-2,CASSLGREHGYTF,TGTGCCAGCAGCCTGGGGAGGGAACATGGCTACACCTTC
few,TRBV7-3,-,TRBJ2-2,CASSLGLNTGELFF,TGTGCCAGCAGCTTAGGACTGAACACCGGGGAGCTGTTTTTT
-,TRBV4-2,-,TRBJ1-2,CASSQGGLAGYTF,TGTGCCAGCAGCCAAGGGGGGCTTGCTGGCTACACCTTC
-,TRBV29-1,-,TRBJ1-2,CSVAPRGQLNYGYTF,TGCAGCGTTGCCCCGAGAGGACAGCTAAACTATGGCTACACCTTC
-,TRBV7-2,TRBD1,TRBJ2-5,CASSRDRIETQYF,TGTGCCAGCAGCCGGGACAGGATCGAGACCCAGTACTTC
-,TRBV11-2,TRBD1,TRBJ1-1,CASSRGTGGGTEAFF,TGTGCCAGCAGCCGTGGGACAGGGGGCGGGACTGAAGCTTTCTTT
few,TRBV9,-,TRBJ2-3,CASSARSAGSTDTQYF,TGTGCCAGCAGCGCACGTAGCGCAGGTTCGACAGATACGCAGTATTTT
few,TRBV27,TRBD1,TRBJ2-3,CASSTDRNPYTQYF,TGTGCCAGCAGTACGGACAGGAACCCCTATACGCAGTATTTT
-,TRBV2,TRBD1,TRBJ1-5,CASSAMDRGSQPQHF,TGTGCCAGCAGTGCCATGGACAGGGGCAGCCAGCCCCAGCATTTT
-,TRBV9,-,TRBJ1-1,CASSVAYSRNTEAFF,TGTGCCAGCAGCGTAGCTTACTCCCGGAACACTGAAGCTTTCTTT
-,TRBV19,-,TRBJ2-2,CASSITGQRTGELFF,TGTGCCAGTAGTATAACGGGACAACGGACCGGGGAGCTGTTTTTT
-,TRBV9,-,TRBJ2-7,CASSVESGREQYF,TGTGCCAGCAGCGTAGAGTCAGGGCGCGAGCAGTACTTC
-,TRBV5-8,-,TRBJ2-7,CASSLAVQGGEQYF,TGTGCCAGCAGCTTGGCCGTCCAGGGCGGCGAGCAGTACTTC
once,TRBV9,TRBD2,TRBJ2-3,CASSVEGIPGGPDTQYF,TGTGCCAGCAGCGTAGAGGGGATACCGGGGGGGCCAGATACGCAGTATTTT
-,TRBV28,TRBD1,TRBJ1-5,CASSPGTGFGSNQPQHF,TGTGCCAGCAGTCCCGGGACAGGGTTTGGGAGCAATCAGCCCCAGCATTTT
-,TRBV4-3,TRBD2,TRBJ2-7,CASSQTASGTLLYGQYF,TGCGCCAGCAGCCAGACAGCTAGCGGGACTCTGCTCTACGGGCAGTACTTC
once,TRBV5-1,-,TRBJ2-7,CASSLQDGYEQYF,TGCGCCAGCAGCTTACAGGACGGATACGAGCAGTACTTC
-,TRBV9,TRBD2,TRBJ2-1,CASSVVASGDSEQFF,TGTGCCAGCAGCGTAGTGGCTAGCGGGGACAGTGAGCAGTTCTTC
-,TRBV5-1,TRBD1,TRBJ2-5,CASSLGQGVRETQYF,TGCGCCAGCAGCTTGGGACAGGGGGTGCGAGAGACCCAGTACTTC
-,TRBV9,-,TRBJ1-2,CASYWRDGVIYGYTF,TGTGCCAGCTATTGGCGGGACGGGGTGATCTATGGCTACACCTTC
-,TRBV29-1,-,TRBJ2-7,CSVVGVYEQYF,TGCAGCGTTGTAGGGGTTTACGAGCAGTACTTC
-,TRBV18,-,TRBJ2-2,CASSLQENTGELFF,TGTGCCAGCTCGCTCCAGGAGAACACCGGGGAGCTGTTTTTT
-,TRBV28,TRBD2,TRBJ2-7,CASSQGGGTYEQYF,TGTGCCAGCAGTCAGGGCGGGGGGACCTACGAGCAGTACTTC
-,TRBV7-2,-,TRBJ1-2,CASSLNYGYTF,TGTGCCAGCAGCCTTAACTATGGCTACACCTTC
-,TRBV4-2,TRBD1,TRBJ1-4,CASSRPETGDEKLFF,TGTGCCAGCAGCCGCCCCGAGACAGGGGATGAAAAACTGTTTTTT